These T cell receptor beta chains were read from a single sample in a study of T cells after yellow fever vaccination. Using its own MiXCR run on the 5' RACE reads, TCRdb lists one record per CDR3 protein. The sample yields more than 250,000 distinct CDR3 sequences, 6.5% to 8.5% seen once. This sample comprised PBMCs, obtained roughly seven weeks after the first yellow fever vaccination. The receptors originated from a young man who received the YFV17D yellow fever vaccine. CDR3s include the opening cysteine and the closing phenylalanine or tryptophan. Fields, in order: CDR3 length, clone size, J gene, D gene, V gene, CDR3 protein. A D gene is named only where the DNA matches it firmly. The size entry is marked missing in some rows and otherwise reads once, few, many or a size class.

16	few	TRBJ2-3	NA	TRBV7-6	CASSLAAGDSTDTQYF
16	NA	TRBJ2-7	TRBD2	TRBV18	CASSPARTSGDYEQYF
15	NA	TRBJ1-6	NA	TRBV28	CASSLAPPDNSPLHF
11	few	TRBJ2-7	NA	TRBV20-1	CSYRLSYEQYF
16	NA	TRBJ2-5	NA	TRBV7-2	CASSKDRPSIGETQYF
15	few	TRBJ2-3	NA	TRBV6-2/TRBV6-3	CASSYGEWGTDTQYF
13	few	TRBJ2-5	TRBD1	TRBV20-1	CSATGQDQETQYF
15	few	TRBJ2-3	NA	TRBV4-3	CASSQGVAPPDTQYF
17	few	TRBJ2-3	NA	TRBV7-3	CASSLGVGRPTTDTQYF
15	few	TRBJ2-2	NA	TRBV7-6	CASSLDGLFTGELFF
16	few	TRBJ2-1	NA	TRBV11-2	CASSPIQGRAYNEQFF
14	NA	TRBJ1-1	NA	TRBV5-1	CASSLVVGGTEAFF
15	few	TRBJ2-7	NA	TRBV6-1	CASSTGKGRSYEQYF
14	few	TRBJ1-3	NA	TRBV4-1	CASSQGTSGNTIYF
16	few	TRBJ2-1	TRBD2	TRBV5-1	CASSLTGTSGGDEQFF
9	few	TRBJ1-5	NA	TRBV20-1	CSAPGSQHF
16	few	TRBJ2-3	NA	TRBV21-1	CASSKVRLAGADTQYF
13	NA	TRBJ2-3	NA	TRBV20-1	CSARQGHTDTQYF
16	few	TRBJ2-2	TRBD1	TRBV7-3	CASSLGTGVNTGELFF
13	NA	TRBJ2-5	NA	TRBV6-2/TRBV6-3	CASSYYSQETQYF
16	few	TRBJ2-5	TRBD2	TRBV13	CASSLEGAGRSETQYF
11	few	TRBJ1-4	NA	TRBV12-3/TRBV12-4	CASSLSEKLFF
13	NA	TRBJ1-1	NA	TRBV7-9	CASSFAGDTEAFF
16	many	TRBJ2-3	TRBD2	TRBV6-5	CASSYRGGARTDTQYF
16	many	TRBJ1-6	NA	TRBV27	CASSLLGSSYNSPLHF
14	many	TRBJ2-1	NA	TRBV20-1	CSAREGASYNEQFF
13	few	TRBJ1-2	NA	TRBV10-3	CAISEGDSYGYTF